This TCR beta chain was identified in a study of T cell repertoires in cytomegalovirus infection. Overall study context: CMV infection together with matching HLA type was indicated by public TCR beta signatures.

Study conclusions and caveats: Accumulated public TCR beta family frequency recognized individuals carrying CMV together with the relevant HLA. HLA-C-restricted CMV clonotypes gave the most frequent clonotype in two of eight donors.

TCRdb fed the reads into MiXCR, producing one record per CDR3 protein. Here the sample spans some 77,000 distinct CDR3 sequences, 3.7% being singletons. The V gene's germline CDR1 is SGHTA and CDR2 FQGNSA. Trimming took off 2 bases at V and 4 bases at J, with 9 bases between the two ends. This CDR3 is 14 amino acids long. This clonotype was observed at least ten times. Its antigen is still unknown. This receptor was taken from a human donor in good health (CMV status not recorded). Some clones in this sample may be carry-over from other donors' samples. The chain links TRBV7-2 to TRBJ1-3; unclear D gene. Sequencing input: PBMCs. CDR3 nucleotides: TGTGCCAGCAGCTTAACAATACAGGGAAACACCATATATTTT. Its translation: CASSLTIQGNTIYF.